This TCR beta chain was recorded in a study of vaccination effects on CD4 cells after COVID-19. Details on this clone: As yet, its antigen is unknown.

In the ViraFEST assay, antigen-specific CD4+ clonotypes were identified by expansion after peptide-pool stimulation. Scientists isolated CD4+ T cells after a roughly ten-day culture period ended. Their SARS-CoV-2 infection, verified by PCR, occurred between March and December 2020. Participants each got two BNT162b2 or mRNA-1273 vaccine doses. V lost 4 bases and J 0 bases, leaving 14 bases between the germline ends. The CDR3 spans 16 residues. The germline gives CDR1 SGHRS, CDR2 YFSETQ. The data were produced by immunoSEQ multiplex PCR, yet TCRdb's version contains in-frame clones alone and is incomplete. The data show 14,000 or so clones, around three quarters seen once.

The clonotype originates from a human donor who had a prior SARS-CoV-2 infection. V usage is TRBV5-1 and J usage is TRBJ2-1; no definite D call. Sequencing used CD4+ T cells from PBMCs cultured with SARS-CoV-2 spike peptides, obtained after COVID-19 vaccination. The CDR3 coding sequence is TGCGCCAGCAGCATATTAGGCGTTCTCTCCTACAATGAGCAGTTCTTC. Translation: CASSILGVLSYNEQFF. Full variable domain (remainder filled in from reference TRBV5-1 and TRBJ2-1): KAGVTQTPRYLIKTRGQQVTLSCSPISGHRSVSWYQQTPGQGLQFLFEYFSETQRNKGNFPGRFSGRQFSNSRSEMNVSTLELGDSALYLCASSILGVLSYNEQFFGPGTRLTVL.